What follows describes a single T cell receptor beta chain. What it recognizes is unknown. PCR was performed using 60 Vbeta and 13 Jbeta primers. Repertoires were generated with immunoSEQ multiplex PCR, while TCRdb's copy carries only in-frame clones and drops some. Of about 110,000 clones in the sample, roughly 12% are singletons; the top ten hold approximately 16%. The sample is drawn from a study of cytomegalovirus exposure and HLA in healthy donors. Points from the study as a whole: There were some public TCRs occurring in many donors, but most TCR sequences were rare. A missense variant in DCLRE1C was later tied to TCR beta V- and J-gene trimming.

The receptor was derived from a man between 40 and 49 years old in good health and CMV-seropositive. The sequenced material came from PBMCs.

The CDR3 reads CASSRTEQGMGEQYF. As DNA, the CDR3 is TGTGCCAGCAGCCGTACGGAACAGGGGATGGGGGAGCAGTACTTC. The chain combines TRBV7-9 with TRBJ2-7, with 7 bases fitting TRBD1. V shed 5 bases, J shed 7 bases, and the junction held 14 bases outside the gene matches. The CDR3 loop spans 15 amino acids. The V gene's germline CDR1 is SEHNR and CDR2 FQNEAQ (reference sequence).